The 8 T cell receptor beta chains reported below all come from one sample, sequenced in a study of T cell repertoires in cytomegalovirus infection. TCRdb re-called the reads with MiXCR, one entry per CDR3 protein. The sample consists of 150,000 to 200,000 distinct CDR3 sequences, about a tenth of them appearing once. The sequenced material came from PBMCs. All receptors derive from a human donor in good health (CMV status not recorded). Some clones in this sample may be carry-over from other donors' samples.

As concerns this clonotype: A read error is possible here, since a much larger clone lies one base away. The chain is built from TRBV5-4 and TRBJ1-1, with D possibly matching TRBD1 (5 bases). The germline V gene has CDR1 SGHNT and CDR2 YYREEE (reference sequence). CDR3 length: 15 residues. The V end lost 8 bases, the J end lost 0 bases, and 17 bases lay between the germline ends. The CDR3 sequence: CARSRGGGVNTEAFF. For the CDR3, the DNA is TGTGCCAGAAGCCGGGGGGGGGGAGTGAACACTGAAGCTTTCTTT.

This clonotype occurred many times. This rearrangement joins TRBV4-2 to TRBJ2-1; D remains ambiguous. The V end was cut by 4 bases, the J end by 3 bases, with 13 bases between. CDR3 length: 15 residues. Germline V lookup: CDR1 LGHNA, CDR2 YNFKEQ. The CDR3, as DNA: TGTGCCAGCAGCCCGAGAGTAACTCTCTACAATGAGCAGTTCTTC. This sequence encodes CASSPRVTLYNEQFF.

Many counts were recorded for this clonotype. This chain links TRBV15 with TRBJ2-1, with TRBD2 as a possible D gene (5 bases). Germline V lookup: CDR1 LNHNV, CDR2 YYDKDF (reference sequence). The CDR3 totals 17 residues. V dropped 0 bases and J dropped 2 bases, with 14 bases sitting between them. CDR3 region: CATSREVGGQTYNEQFF. The CDR3 region has the DNA TGTGCCACCAGCAGAGAGGTTGGCGGGCAAACCTACAATGAGCAGTTCTTC.

In its sample, this clonotype was seen many times. CDR3 residues: CASSPTVSTNEKLFF. CDR3 DNA: TGTGCCAGCAGCCCGACAGTTTCAACTAATGAAAAACTGTTTTTT. The genes are TRBV7-2 and TRBJ1-4, with D possibly TRBD1 on 5 matching bases. Trimming shortened V by 5 bases and J by 0 bases, and 10 bases separated the two germline ends. The germline gives CDR1 SGHTA, CDR2 FQGNSA. The CDR3 has 15 residues. The full variable domain, completed using reference TRBV7-2 and TRBJ1-4, is GAGVSQSPSNKVTEKGKDVELRCDPISGHTALYWYRQSLGQGLEFLIYFQGNSAPDKSGLPSDRFSAERTGGSVSTLTIQRTQQEDSAVYLCASSPTVSTNEKLFFGSGTQLSVL.

This clonotype turned up a few times. V usage is TRBV19 and J usage is TRBJ2-1, with 10 bases matching TRBD2. V was clipped by 6 bases and J by 4 bases; unmatched bases: 6. The CDR3 sequence is 15 residues long. Germline assignment: CDR1 LNHDA and CDR2 SQIVND (reference sequence). This CDR3 is CASRWASGGYNEQFF. The CDR3 DNA is TGTGCCAGTAGGTGGGCTAGCGGGGGATACAATGAGCAGTTCTTC.

The rearrangement uses TRBV7-9 and TRBJ2-5, with 12 bases matching TRBD1. Germline CDR1 and CDR2: SEHNR and FQNEAQ (reference sequence). V shed 1 base and J 2 bases; nucleotides not matched to a gene: 2. The CDR3 contains 16 residues. In DNA form, the CDR3 reads TGTGCCAGCAGCTTAGGGGACAGGGGGCTACAAGAGACCCAGTACTTC. Amino acid sequence: CASSLGDRGLQETQYF.

This clonotype was seen repeatedly, ten times or more. The chain couples TRBV20-1 to TRBJ2-1; the D gene is possibly TRBD2 (6 bases). In germline, CDR1 is DFQATT, CDR2 SNEGSKA (reference sequence). V was clipped by 0 bases and J by 2 bases, with 11 bases between them. The CDR3 totals 15 residues. The CDR3: CSARDLASTYNEQFF. The CDR3 DNA sequence: TGCAGTGCTAGAGATCTAGCGTCGACCTACAATGAGCAGTTCTTC.

This clonotype was detected many times. The chain is built from TRBV11-2 and TRBJ1-2; D not certain. Per germline, CDR1 SGHAT and CDR2 FQNNGV. This CDR3 has 15 amino acids. Trimming took off 3 bases at V and 0 bases at J, with 11 bases between the two ends. This CDR3 reads CASSFDGRSNYGYTF. The CDR3 region has the DNA TGTGCCAGCAGCTTCGATGGCAGATCTAACTATGGCTACACCTTC. The entire variable domain, with the rest obtained from reference TRBV11-2 and TRBJ1-2, is as follows: EAGVAQSPRYKIIEKRQSVAFWCNPISGHATLYWYQQILGQGPKLLIQFQNNGVVDDSQLPKDRFSAERLKGVDSTLKIQPAKLEDSAVYLCASSFDGRSNYGYTFGSGTRLTVV.